This T cell receptor beta chain came from a study of regulatory T cells in long-lasting Graves disease. As to time point: newly diagnosed GD, antithyroid drugs for less than 3 months. PBMC-extracted RNA yielded the TCR library. Germline assignment: CDR1 PRHDT and CDR2 FYEKMQ (reference sequence). The CDR3 contains 16 residues. Trimming pared 1 base from V and 3 bases from J, leaving 10 bases between. Construction of TCR beta libraries relied on iRepertoire HTBI primers and on Arm-PCR targeting CDR3 regions. TCRdb redid the calling of the multiplex PCR reads with MiXCR, one entry per CDR3 protein. The data show 350,000 to 550,000 distinct CDR3 sequences, 12% to 15% seen once. These data were likewise used in another study, on T cells in Graves' hyperthyroidism and ophthalmopathy. That study adds: Peripheral blood also featured most of the thyroid clonotypes expanded above 0.001.

This TCR came from a woman in her forties or fifties with Graves disease. This chain joins TRBV13 and TRBJ1-6; the D gene is possibly TRBD1 (5 bases). Source: peripheral blood mononuclear cells (PBMCs), taken at new diagnosis, from a patient treated with antithyroid drugs. The DNA for the CDR3 is TGTGCCAGCAGCTTAGATCTTGGGGGCTATAATTCACCCCTCCACTTT. It translates to CASSLDLGGYNSPLHF.